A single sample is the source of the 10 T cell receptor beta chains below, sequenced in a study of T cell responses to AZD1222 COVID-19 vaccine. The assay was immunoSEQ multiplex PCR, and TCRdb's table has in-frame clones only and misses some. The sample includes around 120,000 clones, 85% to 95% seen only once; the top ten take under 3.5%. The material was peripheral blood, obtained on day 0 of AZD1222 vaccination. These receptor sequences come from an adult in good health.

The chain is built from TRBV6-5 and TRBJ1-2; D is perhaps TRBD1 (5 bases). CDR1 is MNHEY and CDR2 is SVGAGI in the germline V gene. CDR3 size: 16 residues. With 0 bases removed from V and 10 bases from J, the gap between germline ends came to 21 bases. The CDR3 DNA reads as TGTGCCAGCAGTTACTCGATTTTCAGGGTGGGGACCCACTACACCTTC. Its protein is CASSYSIFRVGTHYTF.

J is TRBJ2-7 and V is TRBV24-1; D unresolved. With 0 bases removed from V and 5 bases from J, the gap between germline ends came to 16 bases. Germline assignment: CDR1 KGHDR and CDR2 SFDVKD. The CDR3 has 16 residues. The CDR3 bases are TGTGCCACCAGTGATTTGCCTACCCCGGATCCGGACGAGCAGTACTTC. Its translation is CATSDLPTPDPDEQYF.

The CDR3 DNA reads as TGTGCCTGGAGTGACGGGGTCGGAGCTTTCTTT. Translation: CAWSDGVGAFF. V and J are TRBV30 and TRBJ1-1; D gene unclear. The CDR3 contains 11 residues. Between the trimmed V and J ends, which lost 1 base and 10 bases, there was a span of 10 bases. Germline values: CDR1 GTSNPN, CDR2 SVGIG (reference sequence).

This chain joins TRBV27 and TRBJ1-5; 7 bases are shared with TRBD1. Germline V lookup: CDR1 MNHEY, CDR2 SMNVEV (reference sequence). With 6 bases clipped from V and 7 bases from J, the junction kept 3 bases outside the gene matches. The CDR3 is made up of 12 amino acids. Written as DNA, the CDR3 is TGTGCCAGCAGCAACAGGGGCCAGCCCCAGCATTTT. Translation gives CASSNRGQPQHF.

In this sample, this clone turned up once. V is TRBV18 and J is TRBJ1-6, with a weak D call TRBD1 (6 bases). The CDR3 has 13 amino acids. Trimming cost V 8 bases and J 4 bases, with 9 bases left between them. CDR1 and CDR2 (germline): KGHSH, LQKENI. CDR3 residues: CASQGLYNSPLHF. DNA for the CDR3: TGTGCCAGCCAGGGGCTATATAATTCACCCCTCCACTTT.

The CDR3 DNA sequence: TGTGCCAGCAGTTTTCGGACTAGCACAGATACGCAGTATTTT. It specifies CASSFRTSTDTQYF. The chain couples TRBV28 to TRBJ2-3; perhaps TRBD2 as D (5 bases). CDR3 length equals 14 residues. V lost 3 bases and J 0 bases, leaving 7 bases between the germline ends. Germline CDR1 reads MDHEN; CDR2 reads SYDVKM. Together with reference TRBV28 and TRBJ2-3, the CDR3 gives the full variable domain: DVKVTQSSRYLVKRTGEKVFLECVQDMDHENMFWYRQDPGLGLRLIYFSYDVKMKEKGDIPEGYSVSREKKERFSLILESASTNQTSMYLCASSFRTSTDTQYFGPGTRLTVL.

The CDR3 nucleotides read TGCGCCAGCAGCTTGTACACTAGCGGGACCCTAAAAGACTCCTACGAGCAGTACTTC. Protein product: CASSLYTSGTLKDSYEQYF. The V and J genes are TRBV5-1 and TRBJ2-7; TRBD2 matches 10 bases. Germline CDR1 is SGHRS and CDR2 is YFSETQ. V lost 1 base and J lost 0; bases outside the gene matches: 13. The length of the CDR3 is 19 residues.

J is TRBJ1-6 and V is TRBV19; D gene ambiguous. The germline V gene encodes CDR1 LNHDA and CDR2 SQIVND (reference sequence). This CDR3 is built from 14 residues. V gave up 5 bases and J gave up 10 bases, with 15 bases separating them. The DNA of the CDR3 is TGTGCCAGTAGTGTTCAGGATTCTGAATCACCCCTCCACTTT. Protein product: CASSVQDSESPLHF.

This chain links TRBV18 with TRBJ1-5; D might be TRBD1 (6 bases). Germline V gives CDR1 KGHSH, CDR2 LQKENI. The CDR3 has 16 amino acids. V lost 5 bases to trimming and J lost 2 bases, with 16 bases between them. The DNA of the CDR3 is TGTGCCAGCTCATCAGACAGGACCTTTGGCAATCAGCCCCAGCATTTT. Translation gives CASSSDRTFGNQPQHF.

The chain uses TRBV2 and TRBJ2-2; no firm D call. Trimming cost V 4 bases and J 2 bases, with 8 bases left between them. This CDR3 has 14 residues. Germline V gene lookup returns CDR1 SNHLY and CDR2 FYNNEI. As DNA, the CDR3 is TGTGCCAGCAGTGCTGGACGCAACACCGGGGAGCTGTTTTTT. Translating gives CASSAGRNTGELFF.